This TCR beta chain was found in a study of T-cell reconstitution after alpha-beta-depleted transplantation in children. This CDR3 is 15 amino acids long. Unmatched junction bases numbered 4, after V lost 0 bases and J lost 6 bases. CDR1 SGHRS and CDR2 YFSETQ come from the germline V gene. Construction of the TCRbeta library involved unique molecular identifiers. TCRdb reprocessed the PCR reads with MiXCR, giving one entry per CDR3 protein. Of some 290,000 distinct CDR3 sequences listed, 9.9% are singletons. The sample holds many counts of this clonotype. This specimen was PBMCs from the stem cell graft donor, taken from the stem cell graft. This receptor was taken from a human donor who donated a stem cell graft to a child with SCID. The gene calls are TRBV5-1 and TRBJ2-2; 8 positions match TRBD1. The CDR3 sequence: CASSLEVTGAGELFF. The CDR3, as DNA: TGCGCCAGCAGCTTGGAAGTGACAGGGGCCGGGGAGCTGTTTTTT.